Below, 11 T cell receptor beta chains from the same sample are listed, as sequenced in a study of blood T cell repertoires in COVID-19. Produced via immunoSEQ multiplex PCR; TCRdb's table is partial and in-frame only. The sample has 170,000 or so clones, roughly four fifths seen once. Sequencing input: peripheral blood. These receptors were collected from a human donor in a cohort sampled during active COVID-19.

The table lists this clone with a count of one. The J gene is TRBJ2-5, the V gene TRBV3-1 (or the pseudogene TRBV3-2); 7 bases fit TRBD2. V trimming: 8 bases; J trimming: 3 bases; junction bases outside the gene matches: 18. The CDR3 length is 17 residues. Germline CDR1 and CDR2: LGHDT and YNNKEL (reference sequence). DNA of the CDR3: TGTGCCAGCCTAAGCGGGAACCCAGGTATACTGGAAGAGACCCAGTACTTC. Amino acids: CASLSGNPGILEETQYF.

This clone occurred a few times. The chain is built from TRBV15 and TRBJ2-6; 7 positions match TRBD1. The CDR3 covers 19 residues. J lost 0 bases, V lost 3 bases, and 11 bases had no gene match. CDR1 is LNHNV and CDR2 is YYDKDF in the germline V gene (reference sequence). CDR3 DNA sequence: TGTGCCACCAGCAGGCGTGGGACAGCGGCCCTCTCTGGGGCCAACGTCCTGACTTTC. Protein: CATSRRGTAALSGANVLTF.

The chain links TRBV6-5 to TRBJ2-7; D might be TRBD1 (6 bases). The germline V gene encodes CDR1 MNHEY and CDR2 SVGAGI. V dropped 6 bases and J dropped 5 bases, with 11 bases sitting between them. The CDR3 covers 12 residues. CDR3: CASSDTGHEQYF. The CDR3 coding sequence is TGTGCCAGCAGCGATACAGGGCACGAGCAGTACTTC.

The genes are TRBV27 and TRBJ2-7; TRBD2 matches at 14 bases. After removal of 4 bases from V and 6 bases from J, the junction contained 2 bases not matched to a gene. Germline CDR1 reads MNHEY; CDR2 reads SMNVEV (reference sequence). The CDR3 is 14 amino acids. The CDR3 loop reads CASSSGLAGGEQYF. CDR3 nucleotides: TGTGCCAGCAGTTCCGGACTAGCGGGAGGCGAGCAGTACTTC.

This clone was counted between two and nine times. V and J are TRBV7-2 and TRBJ1-5, with TRBD1 matching over 9 bases. CDR3 length equals 15 residues. The germline V gene has CDR1 SGHTA and CDR2 FQGNSA. The J segment lost 2 bases and the V segment lost 1 base, leaving 0 bases of the junction unmatched. In DNA form, the CDR3 reads TGTGCCAGCAGCTTAGGGACAGGGGGCAATCAGCCCCAGCATTTT. The encoded protein is CASSLGTGGNQPQHF.

The rearrangement links TRBV28 to TRBJ2-7; perhaps TRBD2 as D (6 bases). Trimming removed 3 bases at V and 0 bases at J, with 12 bases between. The germline V gene has CDR1 MDHEN and CDR2 SYDVKM. The CDR3 spans 15 residues. The CDR3 DNA is TGTGCCAGCAGTTTCGCCGGGACTCACTCCTACGAGCAGTACTTC. Its translation: CASSFAGTHSYEQYF.

V and J are TRBV4-1 and TRBJ2-2; the D is unclear. The germline V gene has CDR1 MGHRA and CDR2 YSYEKL. This CDR3 is 13 amino acids long. V lost 5 bases and J 3 bases, leaving 7 bases between the germline ends. The CDR3 DNA is TGCGCCAGCAGCTGGCTAGACACCGGGGAGCTGTTTTTT. Protein sequence: CASSWLDTGELFF.

The rearrangement links TRBV7-3 to TRBJ2-3, with 8 bases fitting TRBD1. V shed 5 bases and J 6 bases; nucleotides not matched to a gene: 1. Per the germline V gene, CDR1 is SGHTA and CDR2 is FQGTGA. CDR3 size: 12 residues. This chain's CDR3 is CASSQGADTQYF. Written as DNA, the CDR3 is TGTGCCAGCAGCCAGGGGGCTGATACGCAGTATTTT.

This chain joins TRBV3-1 (or the pseudogene TRBV3-2) and TRBJ2-7; 13 positions match TRBD2. V was pared by 4 bases and J by 2 bases, with 2 bases of the junction left unmatched. The CDR3 runs 15 residues. From germline, CDR1 is LGHDT and CDR2 YNNKEL (reference sequence). CDR3 sequence: CASSLGLAGTYEQYF. CDR3 coding DNA: TGTGCCAGCAGCCTGGGACTAGCGGGGACCTACGAGCAGTACTTC.

The rearrangement joins TRBV4-3 to TRBJ2-7; 9 nucleotides agree with TRBD1. Per germline, CDR1 LGHNA and CDR2 YSLEER. Losses at the gene ends were 1 base for V and 4 bases for J; bases not matched to a gene: 5. The CDR3 length is 15 residues. CDR3 coding DNA: TGCGCCAGCAGCCAAGGGGGACAGGGTCGATACGAGCAGTACTTC. It encodes CASSQGGQGRYEQYF.

The genes are TRBV6-2 or TRBV6-3 and TRBJ2-7; D ambiguous. This CDR3 spans 13 amino acids. The V gene lost 0 bases and the J gene lost 2 bases, with 5 bases spanning the gap. Germline assignment: CDR1 MNHEY and CDR2 SVGEGT. The CDR3: CASSYSSAYEQYF. As DNA, the CDR3 is TGTGCCAGCAGTTACTCATCTGCCTACGAGCAGTACTTC.